Listed here are 18 T cell receptor beta chains from one sample, sequenced in a study of T cells after yellow fever vaccination. TCRdb reprocessed the 5' RACE reads with MiXCR, giving one entry per CDR3 protein. The data show hundreds of thousands of distinct CDR3 sequences, less than 20% seen once. Source: PBMCs, taken about 5 days after the first yellow fever vaccination. Receptors were obtained from a man between 18 and 35 years old who received the YFV17D yellow fever vaccine.

A note on this clonotype: One junction end does not reproduce the germline sequence, and a read error may be involved. V usage is TRBV12-3 or TRBV12-4 and J usage is TRBJ2-7; TRBD2 matches at 7 bases. The CDR3 loop spans 13 amino acids. The CDR3, as DNA: TGTGCCAGCAGTTTTGACCCCCGGGGGGTATGGGACTTC. Protein product: CASSFDPRGVWDF.

The chain carries TRBV20-1 and TRBJ1-6; 9 nucleotides line up with TRBD1. Germline CDR1 and CDR2: DFQATT and SNEGSKA (reference sequence). J was trimmed by 8 bases and V by 3 bases; bases with no gene match: 2. This CDR3 has 13 amino acids. The CDR3 is CSARGQGDSPLHF. As DNA, the CDR3 is TGCAGTGCTAGGGGACAGGGTGATTCACCCCTCCACTTT.

This clonotype was detected only a few times. The genes are TRBV7-8 and TRBJ2-3; D could derive from TRBD1 or TRBD2 (5 bases each). The CDR3 has 15 residues. Germline lookup yields CDR1 SGHVS and CDR2 FQNEAQ. V gave up 1 base and J gave up 2 bases, with 10 bases separating them. For the CDR3, the DNA is TGTGCCAGCAGCTTAGAGTTCGGGACCACAGATACGCAGTATTTT. It codes for CASSLEFGTTDTQYF.

This clonotype occurred a few times. This chain joins TRBV4-1 and TRBJ1-1; TRBD1 is a possible D gene (5 bases). CDR3 length: 18 residues. The ends were cut back, 0 bases at V and 1 base at J, with 18 bases in the middle. In germline, CDR1 is MGHRA, CDR2 YSYEKL. CDR3 sequence reads: CASSQDLTQGGKNTEAFF. CDR3 coding DNA: TGCGCCAGCAGCCAAGATTTGACGCAGGGAGGGAAGAACACTGAAGCTTTCTTT.

There are many counts of this clonotype. A junction end diverges from the germline sequence, so it may reflect a read error. The chain has TRBV5-1 and TRBJ1-1, with D perhaps matching TRBD1 (5 bases). Germline values: CDR1 SGHRS, CDR2 YFSETQ. CDR3 length: 13 residues. CDR3 region: CASSLVGDTEAFF. CDR3 DNA: TGTGCCAGCTCACTAGTGGGGGACACTGAAGCTTTCTTT.

This clonotype was picked up a small number of times. The gene calls are TRBV5-1 and TRBJ1-1; tentative D call: TRBD1 (5 bases). Germline CDR1 is SGHRS and CDR2 is YFSETQ. The CDR3 consists of 15 residues. V lost 4 bases to trimming and J lost 0 bases, with 13 bases between them. In DNA, the CDR3 is TGCGCCAGCAGCGGGGGGGAACGGGTGAACACTGAAGCTTTCTTT. This sequence encodes CASSGGERVNTEAFF.

The rearrangement links TRBV7-8 to TRBJ2-2; D unresolved. Trimming removed 6 bases from V and 0 bases from J, with 11 bases in between. This CDR3 is built from 15 residues. Germline V CDR1 and CDR2: SGHVS, FQNEAQ. The CDR3: CASSSRDSNTGELFF. The CDR3 DNA follows: TGTGCCAGCAGTTCTAGGGATTCGAACACCGGGGAGCTGTTTTTT.

This clonotype showed up just a few times. CDR3 in amino acids: CASTHRERTDTQYF. In DNA, the CDR3 is TGTGCCAGCACCCACAGGGAGCGGACAGATACGCAGTATTTT. The V and J genes are TRBV6-2 or TRBV6-3 and TRBJ2-3; D is possibly TRBD1 (6 bases). V shed 7 bases and J shed 3 bases, with 14 bases lying between them. Germline lookup yields CDR1 MNHEY and CDR2 SVGEGT. CDR3 length equals 14 residues.

CDR3 nucleotides: TGCAGCGTCACCCTGGGGGGCGGGGCCATTTTGAACACAGATACGCAGTATTTT. This gives the protein CSVTLGGGAILNTDTQYF. The chain joins TRBV29-1 to TRBJ2-3; D may be TRBD1 or TRBD2 (6 bases each). CDR3 length: 18 residues. Trimming shortened V by 6 bases and J by 2 bases, and 27 bases separated the two germline ends. Per the germline V gene, CDR1 is SQVTM and CDR2 is ANQGSEA.

This clonotype was seen a handful of times. This rearrangement joins TRBV7-2 to TRBJ1-2; a weak D match, TRBD1 (5 bases). Germline CDR1 reads SGHTA; CDR2 reads FQGNSA. Trimming shortened V by 6 bases and J by 4 bases, and 21 bases separated the two germline ends. The CDR3 runs 16 residues. This CDR3 is CASRPPGRVDAYGYTF. The CDR3 DNA follows: TGTGCCAGCAGACCCCCGGGCAGGGTAGACGCCTATGGCTACACCTTC.

The genes are TRBV4-2 and TRBJ2-1, with 9 bases that match TRBD2. V shed 4 bases and J 7 bases; nucleotides not matched to a gene: 14. The CDR3 has 17 residues. The germline V gene has CDR1 LGHNA and CDR2 YNFKEQ. The CDR3 nucleotides read TGTGCCAGCAGCCTCCGGGTAGCGGGCGGGGGGGAAAATGAGCAGTTCTTC. Protein: CASSLRVAGGGENEQFF.

This clonotype turned up a few times. The chain joins TRBV28 to TRBJ2-3, with a possible D match to TRBD1 (6 bases). The germline gives CDR1 MDHEN, CDR2 SYDVKM. The V end lost 6 bases, the J end lost 4 bases, and 8 bases lay between the germline ends. This CDR3 region has 12 residues. Here the CDR3 DNA reads TGTGCCAGCAGAAACAGGGCAGATACGCAGTATTTT. Amino acids: CASRNRADTQYF.

This clonotype turned up a few times. V and J are TRBV6-1 and TRBJ2-5; 8 bases align to TRBD2. Germline lookup yields CDR1 MNHNS and CDR2 SASEGT. V dropped 6 bases and J dropped 1; count of bases not matched to a gene: 10. The length of the CDR3 is 16 residues. CDR3 DNA: TGTGCCAGCAGCCAAGGTTGGGCGGGGGGCCAAGAGACCCAGTACTTC. It translates to CASSQGWAGGQETQYF.

This clonotype was seen repeatedly, ten times or more. The chain couples TRBV7-9 to TRBJ1-2; D perhaps matches TRBD1 (6 bases). CDR1 is SEHNR and CDR2 is FQNEAQ in the germline V gene (reference sequence). The length of the CDR3 is 14 residues. V lost 0 bases and J 11 bases, leaving 16 bases between the germline ends. CDR3 nucleotides: TGTGCCAGCAGCTTAGCCGGACAGTCGCTACGGTACACCTTC. This translates into CASSLAGQSLRYTF.

This clonotype occurred a few times. The V gene is TRBV5-1, the J gene TRBJ2-2, with 10 bases lining up with TRBD1. Looked up from germline, CDR1 is SGHRS and CDR2 is YFSETQ. This CDR3 contains 15 residues. V dropped 3 bases and J dropped 3; count of bases not matched to a gene: 2. The CDR3 region is CASSWGQGYTGELFF. The CDR3 bases are TGCGCCAGCAGCTGGGGACAGGGGTACACCGGGGAGCTGTTTTTT.

In its sample, this clonotype was seen a few times. This chain joins TRBV11-2 and TRBJ1-4; D call uncertain. Trimming stripped 5 bases from V and 0 bases from J, with 16 bases between. CDR3 length: 17 residues. The germline V gene encodes CDR1 SGHAT and CDR2 FQNNGV. CDR3 sequence (DNA): TGTGCCAGCAGCCGAGGGATGTGGGCTGCAACTAATGAAAAACTGTTTTTT. It specifies CASSRGMWAATNEKLFF.

This sequence joins TRBV5-1 and TRBJ2-1; 9 nucleotides line up with TRBD1. The length of the CDR3 is 15 residues. From germline, CDR1 is SGHRS and CDR2 YFSETQ. The junction had 6 bases not matched to a gene; V was cut back by 4 bases and J by 4 bases. CDR3 DNA sequence: TGCGCCAGCAGCCTCCGGGACAGGGAGTACAATGAGCAGTTCTTC. Amino acids: CASSLRDREYNEQFF.

This clonotype was recorded a few times. The chain is built from TRBV14 and TRBJ2-3; D is perhaps TRBD2 (7 bases). CDR3 length: 15 amino acids. Germline V gives CDR1 SGHDN, CDR2 FVKESK. The V end lost 1 base, the J end lost 5 bases, and 13 bases lay between the germline ends. CDR3 loop: CASSQVGGAKDTQYF. The CDR3 coding sequence is TGTGCCAGCAGCCAAGTTGGGGGGGCAAAAGATACGCAGTATTTT.